Listed below are T cell receptor beta chains from one sample, sequenced in a study of read filtering for tumor transcriptome and immune sequencing. Each CDR3 protein gets one entry after TCRdb re-called the reads with MiXCR. The repertoire has 35,000 to 50,000 distinct CDR3 sequences, around 21% of them found once; the top ten carry approximately 40%. The specimen was a population of CD138-negative cells sorted from bone marrow. Source of these receptors: a donor at least 40 years old with multiple myeloma. CDR3s include the opening cysteine and the closing phenylalanine or tryptophan. A D gene is named only where the DNA matches it firmly. Rows may omit the clone size; those that give it use once, few, many or a size class.

D gene	clone size	V gene	J gene	CDR3 length	CDR3 DNA	CDR3 protein
.	many	TRBV7-2	TRBJ2-1	15	TGTGCCAGCAGCCCAGGACTTCCTCCACACAATGAGCAGTTCTTC	CASSPGLPPHNEQFF
.	many	TRBV30	TRBJ2-3	14	TGTGCCTGGAGGCAAGCCGGGGGCATAGATACGCAGTATTTT	CAWRQAGGIDTQYF
TRBD2	few	TRBV4-2	TRBJ2-7	16	TGTGCCAGCAGCCAAGGACTAGCGGGATTTGCTTACGAGCAGTACTTC	CASSQGLAGFAYEQYF
TRBD2	.	TRBV20-1	TRBJ2-3	17	TGCAGTGCTATCATCCTACCGGGACTAGCTACCACAGATACGCAGTATTTT	CSAIILPGLATTDTQYF
.	many	TRBV29-1	TRBJ2-1	16	TGCAGCGTTGAGGTTCTGGAGGGACCCTCCTACAATGAGCAGTTCTTC	CSVEVLEGPSYNEQFF
TRBD1	many	TRBV7-9	TRBJ1-2	13	TGTGCCAGCAGCCGGACAGGGAACTATGGCTACACCTTC	CASSRTGNYGYTF
.	many	TRBV7-2	TRBJ2-1	17	TGTGCCAGCAGCCCCCGAGGGGCGGCAAACTCCTACAATGAGCAGTTCTTC	CASSPRGAANSYNEQFF
TRBD1	few	TRBV20-1	TRBJ1-1	14	TGCAGTGCTACTGAGGGGGCTGGTTTTGCTGAAGCTTTCTTT	CSATEGAGFAEAFF
TRBD1	many	TRBV2	TRBJ2-1	15	TGTGCCAGCAGTCAAAGTATCGGACAGGGGCGTGAGCAGTTCTTC	CASSQSIGQGREQFF
.	many	TRBV7-2	TRBJ2-3	15	TGTGCCAGCAGCTTAGGCCCAACTAGAACGGATACGCAGTATTTT	CASSLGPTRTDTQYF
.	many	TRBV20-1	TRBJ1-1	11	TGCAGTGCTCAAAGTGACCCTGAAGCTTTCTTT	CSAQSDPEAFF
.	many	TRBV5-5	TRBJ2-5	16	TGTGCCAGCAGCGGGGGCTCACAGGTCTGGCAAGAGACCCAGTACTTC	CASSGGSQVWQETQYF
TRBD1	many	TRBV5-1	TRBJ2-1	15	TGCGCCAGCAGCGCAGGGACAGGGACCTACAATGAGCAGTTCTTC	CASSAGTGTYNEQFF
TRBD2	many	TRBV6-2/TRBV6-3	TRBJ2-3	13	TGTGCCAGTAAGCTAGCGGGAGATTTAGCGCAGTATTTT	CASKLAGDLAQYF
TRBD2	.	TRBV6-5	TRBJ2-3	15	TGTGCCAGCATTCGACTAGCGGAACGCACAGATACGCAGTATTTT	CASIRLAERTDTQYF
TRBD2	many	TRBV12-3/TRBV12-4	TRBJ2-1	14	TGTGCCAGCAGTAAGCGGGATGGCTACAATGAGCAGTTCTTC	CASSKRDGYNEQFF
.	many	TRBV5-6	TRBJ2-1	15	TGTGCCAGCAGCTTGGGGGGGTTAGGGTACAATGAGCAGTTCTTC	CASSLGGLGYNEQFF
.	many	TRBV28	TRBJ2-2	13	TGTGCCGGTGCGGACAAGAACACCGGGGAGCTGTTTTTT	CAGADKNTGELFF
TRBD2	.	TRBV6-6	TRBJ2-7	14	TGTGCCAGCAACGGACTAGCGGGGGCCTACGAGCAGTACTTC	CASNGLAGAYEQYF
.	many	TRBV19	TRBJ2-1	16	TGTGCCAGTAGTATAGAAGGGGTCCCCTCCTACAATGAGCAGTTCTTC	CASSIEGVPSYNEQFF
.	many	TRBV12-3/TRBV12-4	TRBJ2-3	14	TGTGCCAGCAGACCGTCCGTCGGCACAGATACGCAGTATTTT	CASRPSVGTDTQYF
.	many	TRBV2	TRBJ2-7	14	TGTGCCAGCAGTGACATGGTCGGACGGAGCGAGCAGTACTTC	CASSDMVGRSEQYF
.	many	TRBV4-1	TRBJ2-1	17	TGCGCCAGCAGCCGCCAACCGGGCGGAAGCTCCTACAATGAGCAGTTCTTC	CASSRQPGGSSYNEQFF
TRBD2	many	TRBV5-1	TRBJ2-1	14	TGCGCCAGCAGCTTGACTAGCGGGGCCAATGAGCAGTTCTTC	CASSLTSGANEQFF
.	many	TRBV6-6	TRBJ2-1	13	TGTGCCAGCAGTTACGCGGAAAACAATGAGCAGTTCTTC	CASSYAENNEQFF
.	many	TRBV29-1	TRBJ1-1	13	TGCAGCGTTGTCGGGCAGGCGGGGACTGAAGCTTTCTTT	CSVVGQAGTEAFF
TRBD2	many	TRBV20-1	TRBJ2-2	14	TGCAGTGCGAGGAGCGGGACTTACACCGGGGAGCTGTTTTTT	CSARSGTYTGELFF
TRBD2	many	TRBV7-2	TRBJ2-5	17	TGTGCCAGCAGCACCGGACTAGCGGGAGCCTTGGCGGAGACCCAGTACTTC	CASSTGLAGALAETQYF
TRBD1	many	TRBV3-1	TRBJ2-1	15	TGTGCCAGCAGCCTCGGACAGGTTCGGTCCAATGAGCAGTTCTTC	CASSLGQVRSNEQFF
TRBD1	many	TRBV6-6	TRBJ1-1	14	TGTGCCAGCATCCCCAGGGGGGTCGGCCTAGGGGCTTTCTTT	CASIPRGVGLGAFF
TRBD1	many	TRBV6-2/TRBV6-3	TRBJ2-2	16	TGTGCCAGCAGTTATGGTGGAACAGGGGTTTTTACGGAGCTGTTTTTT	CASSYGGTGVFTELFF
.	few	TRBV29-1	TRBJ1-2	11	TGCAGCGTTGATGGAAATGCAGGCTACACCTTC	CSVDGNAGYTF
TRBD1	many	TRBV5-1	TRBJ2-2	17	TGCGCCAGCAGCCCTACCCGGGACAGCCCGAACACCGGGGAGCTGTTTTTT	CASSPTRDSPNTGELFF
TRBD2	many	TRBV5-1	TRBJ2-3	15	TGCGCCAGCACCCACCGGGGAGGGACCACAGATACGCAGTATTTT	CASTHRGGTTDTQYF
.	few	TRBV27	TRBJ1-1	14	TGTGCCAGCAGTCCCTCTCTCGCCCGCGGTGAAGCTTTCTTT	CASSPSLARGEAFF
.	many	TRBV3-1	TRBJ2-5	15	TGTGCCAGCAGCCCATCTTCCGGGACGGGAGAGACCCAGTACTTC	CASSPSSGTGETQYF
.	many	TRBV29-1	TRBJ2-1	11	TGCAGCGTTGCCGGGTACAATGAGCAGTTCTTC	CSVAGYNEQFF
TRBD2	many	TRBV4-2	TRBJ2-1	15	TGTGCCAGCAGCCAGGAACTAGCGGGAGTAGGAGAGCAGTTCTTC	CASSQELAGVGEQFF
.	once	TRBV6-6	TRBJ2-1	14	TGTGCCAGCAGCTTATCTCTAGGAGGGAATGAGCAGTTCTTT	CASSLSLGGNEQFF
TRBD1	few	TRBV18	TRBJ2-3	16	TGTGCCAGCTCACCATACAGGGGGCTAAGCACAGATACGCAGTATTTT	CASSPYRGLSTDTQYF
.	many	TRBV11-3	TRBJ2-7	13	TGTGCCAGCAGCTTAGATATATGGAGCGAGCAGTACTTC	CASSLDIWSEQYF
.	many	TRBV5-1	TRBJ1-1	15	TGCGCCAGCAGCCCTGGCGAACAGCCGAACACTGAAGCTTTCTTT	CASSPGEQPNTEAFF
.	many	TRBV29-1	TRBJ1-1	11	TGCAGCGTTGAGCTGAACACTGAAGCTTTCTTT	CSVELNTEAFF
.	few	TRBV5-1	TRBJ1-5	14	TGCGCCAGACCTAACATCTACAGCAATCAGCCCCAGCATTTT	CARPNIYSNQPQHF
.	few	TRBV7-2	TRBJ2-7	17	TGTGCCAGCAGCTTTGGGTTAACCGGGACTGGAGACCACGAGCAGTACTTC	CASSFGLTGTGDHEQYF
.	once	TRBV7-8	TRBJ2-5	11	TGTGCCAGTCGGGGCCAAGAGACCCCGTACTTC	CASRGQETPYF
.	.	TRBV2	TRBJ2-5	9	TGTGCCACACAAGAGACCCAGTACTTC	CATQETQYF
TRBD2	many	TRBV12-3/TRBV12-4	TRBJ2-5	15	TGTGCCAGCAGCCCGACTAGCGCCCAATCGAAGACCCAGTACTTC	CASSPTSAQSKTQYF
.	.	TRBV5-5	TRBJ2-7	15	TGTGCCAGCAGCACAAACCGGGGTCTCAGGTACGAGCAGTACTTC	CASSTNRGLRYEQYF
TRBD2	many	TRBV20-1	TRBJ2-7	13	TGCAGTGCTTTGCGGGAGAGCTCCTACGAGCAGTACTTC	CSALRESSYEQYF
TRBD2	many	TRBV12-3/TRBV12-4	TRBJ2-7	13	TGTGCCAGCAGCCCGCGGGGGGACGCGGAGCAGTACTTC	CASSPRGDAEQYF
.	many	TRBV27	TRBJ2-2	14	TGTGCCAGCAGCCCCGCGCGACTCACCGGGGAGCTGTTTTTT	CASSPARLTGELFF
.	many	TRBV10-3	TRBJ2-3	14	TGTGCCATCAGGATGACAGGAGATAAAGATACGCAGTATTTT	CAIRMTGDKDTQYF
.	many	TRBV5-1	TRBJ1-1	14	TGCGCCAGCAGCTTATACACCATGAACACTGAAGCTTTCTTT	CASSLYTMNTEAFF
TRBD2	many	TRBV20-1	TRBJ2-1	14	TGCAGTGCTAGAACGGGAGGAGCCTACAATGAGCAGTTCTTC	CSARTGGAYNEQFF
.	many	TRBV7-6	TRBJ2-3	14	TGTGCCAGCAGCTCCCGGGACTTAACAGATACGCAGTATTTT	CASSSRDLTDTQYF
.	once	TRBV19	TRBJ2-7	13	TGTGCCAGTGGTATAGACCGCTCATACGAGCAGTACTTC	CASGIDRSYEQYF
.	few	TRBV20-1	TRBJ2-5	12	TGCAGTGCGCCGGACTACCTAGAGACCCAGTACTTC	CSAPDYLETQYF
TRBD2	medium-sized	TRBV18	TRBJ2-1	15	TGTGCCAGCTCACCCCGACTAGCGGGAGTCAATGAGCAGTTCTTC	CASSPRLAGVNEQFF